A few counts support the clone carrying this T cell receptor beta chain. The antigen is unknown. Distinct nucleotide sequences in the sample also encode this CDR3. Germline V gene data show CDR1 as SGHNT and CDR2 as YYREEE (reference sequence). V dropped 1 base and J dropped 0; count of bases not matched to a gene: 6. The CDR3 runs 17 residues. This sample stems from a study of cytomegalovirus exposure and HLA in healthy donors. PCR was performed using 60 Vbeta and 13 Jbeta primers. Profiled with immunoSEQ multiplex PCR; TCRdb holds only in-frame clones, not every one. The sample contains roughly 150,000 clones, 82% of which appear only once. Study-wide points: As immune exposure information, only CMV serostatus was available. TCR beta V- and J-gene trimming, according to a later analysis, was linked to a missense DCLRE1C variant.

Donors showed nominal health when sampled, although they likely had unrecorded immune exposures. Sequencing was performed on PBMCs. This chain joins TRBV5-4 and TRBJ2-1, with 8 bases fitting TRBD2. This receptor was taken from a male donor in good health and CMV-seronegative. The DNA for the CDR3 is TGTGCCAGCAGCTTGCATTTAGCGGGGAGCTCCTACAATGAGCAGTTCTTC. This sequence encodes CASSLHLAGSSYNEQFF.